This T cell receptor beta chain was recovered during a study of T cell responses to AZD1222 COVID-19 vaccine. The CDR3 runs to 12 residues. CDR1 is MNHEY and CDR2 is SVGAGI in the germline V gene. Trimming took off 8 bases at V and 4 bases at J, with 11 bases between the two ends. Findings and caveats of the study: Clonal diversity may have been underestimated in mostly white British donors.

Generated by immunoSEQ multiplex PCR, the TCRdb table keeps only in-frame clones and is missing some. The sample shows more than 140,000 clones, around 88% of them seen only once. A remark on this clone: The antigen remains unidentified.

The sequencing used peripheral blood, collected on day 0 of MenACWY control vaccination. The chain combines TRBV6-5 with TRBJ1-1; D is possibly TRBD1 (5 bases). This clonotype originated in an adult in good health. CDR3 in amino acids: CASVGRITEAFF. The CDR3 nucleotides are TGTGCCAGCGTGGGGCGGATCACTGAAGCTTTCTTT.